The next 27 T cell receptor beta chains were all read from a single sample in a study of T-cell memory formation after mild COVID-19. TCRdb re-derived calls from the 5' RACE reads in MiXCR, one entry per CDR3 protein. This table holds fewer than 350,000 distinct CDR3 sequences, roughly 17% found once. Sequencing input: PBMCs or a T cell subset sorted from them (not recorded which). These receptors came from a man between 18 and 29 years old who had mild COVID-19 (a few samples of this study predate the infection). Cell type and time point are not known.

The chain carries TRBV5-6 and TRBJ2-7, with D perhaps TRBD2 (5 bases). The CDR3 loop spans 14 amino acids. Germline V gene data show CDR1 as SGHDT and CDR2 as YYEEEE. The germline V and J ends were trimmed by 0 bases and 7 bases, with 14 bases remaining between them. Written as DNA, the CDR3 is TGTGCCAGCAGCTTGGAACGGGGATCGAGGGAGCAGTACGTC. Protein product: CASSLERGSREQYV.

In its sample, this clonotype was seen a few times. V usage is TRBV20-1 and J usage is TRBJ2-4, with 10 bases identical to TRBD1. V was clipped by 5 bases and J by 9 bases; unmatched bases: 7. Per germline, CDR1 DFQATT and CDR2 SNEGSKA (reference sequence). CDR3 length: 13 residues. Here the CDR3 reads CSALKDRGSIQYF. The CDR3 coding sequence is TGCAGTGCTCTTAAGGACAGGGGGAGCATTCAGTACTTC.

The chain is built from TRBV4-3 and TRBJ2-1; TRBD1 or TRBD2 may be the D gene (6 bases each). The germline CDR1 and CDR2 sequences are LGHNA and YSLEER. There are 16 residues in the CDR3. V was clipped by 1 base and J by 5 bases, with 15 bases between them. The CDR3 sequence: CASSQVIGGLDNEQFF. The CDR3 nucleotides are TGCGCCAGCAGCCAAGTAATAGGGGGGCTAGACAATGAGCAGTTCTTC.

This clonotype was recorded a few times. J is TRBJ2-5 and V is TRBV28; 7 bases are shared with TRBD1. The germline V gene has CDR1 MDHEN and CDR2 SYDVKM. This CDR3 is 14 amino acids long. Trimming at V came to 2 bases and at J to 6 bases, leaving 6 bases not matched to a gene. CDR3 bases: TGTGCCAGCAGTTTACCCACAGGGGTTAAGACCCAGTACTTC. This sequence encodes CASSLPTGVKTQYF.

The chain couples TRBV5-6 to TRBJ1-1, with D unresolved. Germline assignment: CDR1 SGHDT and CDR2 YYEEEE. V lost 2 bases, J lost 0 bases, and 8 bases lay in between. The CDR3 covers 14 residues. CDR3 in DNA: TGTGCCAGCAGCTTCTCACAGATGAACACTGAAGCTTTCTTT. Encoded protein: CASSFSQMNTEAFF.

The table lists this clonotype with a few counts. The genes are TRBV7-9 and TRBJ2-1; TRBD1 agrees at 10 bases. The CDR3 is made up of 13 amino acids. The trim removed 8 bases at V and 8 bases at J, leaving 6 bases unmatched. The germline CDR1 and CDR2 sequences are SEHNR and FQNEAQ (reference sequence). In DNA form, the CDR3 reads TGTGCCAGCTTCGGACAGGGGGGATATGAGCAGTTCTTC. Its protein is CASFGQGGYEQFF.

This clonotype has only a few counts. The rearrangement links TRBV6-5 to TRBJ2-3; D not resolved. V was cut by 2 bases and J by 6 bases, with 6 bases left in between. CDR1 MNHEY and CDR2 SVGAGI come from the germline V gene. The CDR3 has 12 residues. CDR3 nucleotides: TGTGCCAGCAGTTACAATAGGGATACGCAGTATTTT. It translates to CASSYNRDTQYF.

This clonotype has just a few counts. The rearrangement links TRBV20-1 to TRBJ1-1; unclear D gene. The CDR3 has 12 residues. Germline CDR1 DFQATT, CDR2 SNEGSKA (reference sequence). Between the trimmed V and J ends, which lost 5 bases and 4 bases, there was a span of 11 bases. The CDR3 bases are TGCAGTGCTCGCCGCGGAGGCACTGAAGCTTTCTTT. Translated: CSARRGGTEAFF.

The V and J genes are TRBV6-6 and TRBJ2-4; D tentatively fits TRBD1 or TRBD2 (7 bases each). Trimming shortened V by 5 bases and J by 3 bases, and 17 bases separated the two germline ends. The CDR3 is made up of 16 amino acids. Germline CDR1 and CDR2: MNHNY and SVGAGI (reference sequence). The CDR3 protein is CASSTQGGVGKNIQYF. In DNA, the CDR3 is TGTGCCAGCAGTACCCAGGGGGGGGTTGGCAAAAACATTCAGTACTTC.

The sample holds a few counts of this clonotype. CDR3 in amino acids: CASRRNGGAEKLFF. The CDR3 nucleotides read TGTGCCAGCAGGAGGAACGGAGGGGCTGAAAAACTGTTTTTT. The V and J genes are TRBV2 and TRBJ1-4; possibly TRBD1 for D (5 bases). The CDR3 contains 14 residues. The V gene's germline CDR1 is SNHLY and CDR2 FYNNEI. V was shortened by 6 bases and J by 7 bases, with 15 bases between the two germline ends.

In its sample, this clonotype was seen a few times. The chain joins TRBV3-1 to TRBJ2-2; D not certain. CDR1 LGHDT and CDR2 YNNKEL come from the germline V gene (reference sequence). The V gene lost 1 base and the J gene lost 3 bases, with 3 bases spanning the gap. The CDR3 has 13 amino acids. CDR3: CASSQVHTGELFF. The CDR3 DNA is TGTGCCAGCAGCCAAGTCCACACCGGGGAGCTGTTTTTT.

CDR3: CASSLGVAGADTQYF. As DNA, the CDR3 is TGTGCCAGCAGCCTCGGGGTAGCGGGGGCAGATACGCAGTATTTT. The V and J genes are TRBV6-5 and TRBJ2-3; the match to TRBD2 covers 9 bases. From germline, CDR1 is MNHEY and CDR2 SVGAGI. This CDR3 is built from 15 residues. V lost 6 bases and J lost 4; bases outside the gene matches: 8.

The sample holds a few counts of this clonotype. The rearrangement links TRBV7-9 to TRBJ2-3; maybe TRBD2 (5 bases). The V gene's germline CDR1 is SEHNR and CDR2 FQNEAQ (reference sequence). The ends were cut back, 2 bases at V and 0 bases at J, with 9 bases in the middle. This CDR3 has 15 amino acids. DNA of the CDR3: TGTGCCAGCAGCTTAACGGGATCTAGCACAGATACGCAGTATTTT. Protein product: CASSLTGSSTDTQYF.

CDR3 bases: TGCAGTGCTGGCCCTAGCAACGAGCAGTACTTC. It codes for CSAGPSNEQYF. V and J are TRBV20-1 and TRBJ2-7, with a tentative D call TRBD2 (5 bases). V dropped 5 bases and J dropped 5 bases, with 10 bases sitting between them. From germline, CDR1 is DFQATT and CDR2 SNEGSKA (reference sequence). CDR3 length: 11 residues.

The chain couples TRBV25-1 to TRBJ2-7, with D perhaps matching TRBD1 (6 bases). The CDR3 is made up of 13 amino acids. Germline CDR1 and CDR2: MGHDK and SYGVNS. V was pared by 7 bases and J by 5 bases, with 15 bases between. DNA for the CDR3: TGTGCCAGCATATGGAACAGGGCCCACGAGCAGTACGTC. This translates into CASIWNRAHEQYV.

In this sample, this clonotype turned up a few times. The V and J genes are TRBV5-1 and TRBJ2-1, with 14 bases fitting TRBD2. The CDR3 sequence is 17 residues long. Germline-derived CDR1 and CDR2 are SGHRS and YFSETQ. V shed 5 bases and J 4 bases; nucleotides not matched to a gene: 8. The chain's CDR3 is CASSSGTSGGTYNEQFF. DNA of the CDR3: TGCGCCAGCAGTTCCGGGACTAGCGGGGGAACATACAATGAGCAGTTCTTC.

The chain couples TRBV4-3 to TRBJ1-4, with 7 bases identical to TRBD1. This CDR3 comprises 17 residues. Germline CDR1 LGHNA, CDR2 YSLEER. V shed 1 base and J 7 bases; nucleotides not matched to a gene: 12. The CDR3 protein is CASSQGAFYRGSEKLFF. The CDR3 DNA reads as TGCGCCAGCAGCCAAGGCGCATTCTACAGGGGTTCTGAAAAACTGTTTTTT.

The J gene is TRBJ1-5, the V gene TRBV12-3 or TRBV12-4, with D uncertain. V was trimmed by 3 bases and J by 6 bases, leaving 9 bases between them. This CDR3 comprises 13 residues. CDR3 region: CASSFGSGQPQHF. CDR3 DNA: TGTGCCAGCAGTTTTGGTAGCGGTCAGCCCCAGCATTTT.

This clonotype was found a few times. The CDR3 DNA follows: TGTGCCAGCGAGGAAAACCAAGAGACCCAGTACTTC. Translated, it gives CASEENQETQYF. V is TRBV11-2 and J is TRBJ2-5, with D hard to call. The CDR3 totals 12 residues. The ends were cut back, 8 bases at V and 0 bases at J, with 7 bases in the middle. Germline CDR1 reads SGHAT; CDR2 reads FQNNGV. Filled out from reference TRBV11-2 and TRBJ2-5, the complete variable domain reads EAGVAQSPRYKIIEKRQSVAFWCNPISGHATLYWYQQILGQGPKLLIQFQNNGVVDDSQLPKDRFSAERLKGVDSTLKIQPAKLEDSAVYLCASEENQETQYFGPGTRLLVL.

This clonotype was seen just once. This chain joins TRBV7-8 and TRBJ2-3; no clear D gene. The CDR3 runs to 14 residues. Germline CDR1 SGHVS, CDR2 FQNEAQ. Deletions cut 7 bases from V and 0 bases from J, with 11 bases between. The CDR3 sequence is CASIGPSSTDTQYF. The CDR3 DNA reads TGTGCCAGCATAGGGCCTTCTAGCACAGATACGCAGTATTTT.

There are a few counts of this clonotype. The gene calls are TRBV29-1 and TRBJ1-4, with 8 bases matching TRBD1. CDR1 is SQVTM and CDR2 is ANQGSEA in the germline V gene. The CDR3 consists of 14 residues. V lost 7 bases to trimming and J lost 5 bases; unmatched junction nucleotides: 9. CDR3 nucleotides: TGCAGCGCTCGTTTGGCAGGGGGCAATGAAAAACTGTTTTTT. It specifies CSARLAGGNEKLFF.

This clonotype appeared a few times. This chain connects TRBV11-2 to TRBJ2-7; D possibly corresponds to TRBD2 (5 bases). Trimming took off 5 bases at V and 6 bases at J, with 23 bases between the two ends. This CDR3 is built from 16 residues. Germline-derived CDR1 and CDR2 are SGHAT and FQNNGV. In DNA, the CDR3 is TGTGCCAGCAGCGCAAGGGAGCGATCCACGGTGGGCGAGCAGTACGTC. It encodes CASSARERSTVGEQYV.

V usage is TRBV6-5 and J usage is TRBJ1-6; D may be TRBD1 (5 bases). The germline gives CDR1 MNHEY, CDR2 SVGAGI. The CDR3 extends over 13 amino acids. V gave up 4 bases and J gave up 10 bases, with 11 bases separating them. The chain's CDR3 is CASSSGLGSPLHF. The CDR3 nucleotides read TGTGCCAGCAGTTCAGGGCTTGGCTCACCCCTCCACTTT.

Notes on this clonotype: Compared with germline, one end of the junction differs, possibly owing to a read error. The V and J genes are TRBV25-1 and TRBJ1-5; TRBD1 agrees at 7 bases. Germline CDR1 and CDR2: MGHDK and SYGVNS. The CDR3 contains 14 residues. DNA for the CDR3: TGTGCCAGCAGTGTCGGGACAGAGAATCAGCGCCAGCATTTT. Amino acid sequence: CASSVGTENQRQHF.

This clonotype occurred a few times. This sequence joins TRBV20-1 and TRBJ1-5; no clear D gene. Germline V gene data show CDR1 as DFQATT and CDR2 as SNEGSKA (reference sequence). The V end was cut by 1 base, the J end by 7 bases, with 11 bases between. This CDR3 has 13 residues. The DNA for the CDR3 is TGCAGTGCTAGAGGGTGGAGAGGACAGCCCCAGCATTTT. Its translation: CSARGWRGQPQHF.

This clonotype occurred once. The rearrangement links TRBV25-1 to TRBJ2-5; 9 nucleotides match TRBD2. This CDR3 spans 18 amino acids. Germline V gene data show CDR1 as MGHDK and CDR2 as SYGVNS. Unmatched junction bases numbered 11, after V lost 2 bases and J lost 1 base. Here the CDR3 reads CASSEDFGSGGLQETQYF. The CDR3 DNA reads as TGTGCCAGCAGTGAAGATTTTGGTAGCGGGGGACTCCAAGAGACCCAGTACTTC.

V gene TRBV6-5 combines with J gene TRBJ1-1; tentative D call: TRBD1 (5 bases). The CDR3 loop spans 15 amino acids. The V and J ends lost 2 bases and 3 bases respectively, with 13 bases between them. The germline gives CDR1 MNHEY, CDR2 SVGAGI. The CDR3: CASSYRRGGDTEAFF. The CDR3 bases are TGTGCCAGCAGTTACCGCCGGGGGGGTGACACTGAAGCTTTCTTT.